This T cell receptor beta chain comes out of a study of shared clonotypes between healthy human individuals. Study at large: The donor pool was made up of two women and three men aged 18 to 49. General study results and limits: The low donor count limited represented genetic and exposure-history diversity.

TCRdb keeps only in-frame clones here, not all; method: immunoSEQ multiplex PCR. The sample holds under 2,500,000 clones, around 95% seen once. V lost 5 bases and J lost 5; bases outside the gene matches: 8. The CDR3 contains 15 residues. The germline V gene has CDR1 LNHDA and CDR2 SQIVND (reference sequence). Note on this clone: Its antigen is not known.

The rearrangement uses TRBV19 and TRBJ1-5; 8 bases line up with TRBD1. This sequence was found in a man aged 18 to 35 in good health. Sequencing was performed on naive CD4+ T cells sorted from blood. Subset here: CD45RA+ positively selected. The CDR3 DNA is TGTGCCAGTAGTCCCCGGGAACAGGGGGATCAGCCCCAGCATTTT. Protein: CASSPREQGDQPQHF.